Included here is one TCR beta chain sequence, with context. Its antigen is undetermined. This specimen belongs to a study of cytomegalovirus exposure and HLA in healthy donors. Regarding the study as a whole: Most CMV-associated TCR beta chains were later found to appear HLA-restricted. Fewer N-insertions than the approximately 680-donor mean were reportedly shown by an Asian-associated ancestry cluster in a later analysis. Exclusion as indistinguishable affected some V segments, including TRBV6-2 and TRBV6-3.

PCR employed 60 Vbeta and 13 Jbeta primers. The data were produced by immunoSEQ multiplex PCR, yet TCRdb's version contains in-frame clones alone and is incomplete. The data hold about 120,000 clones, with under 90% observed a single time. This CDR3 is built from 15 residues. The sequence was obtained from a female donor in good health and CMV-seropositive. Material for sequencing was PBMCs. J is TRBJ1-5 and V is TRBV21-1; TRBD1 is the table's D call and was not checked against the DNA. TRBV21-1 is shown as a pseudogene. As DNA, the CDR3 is TGTGCCCCCAGGCAGGGGAGAGGGGGAAATCAGCCCCAGCATTTT. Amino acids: CAPRQGRGGNQPQHF.